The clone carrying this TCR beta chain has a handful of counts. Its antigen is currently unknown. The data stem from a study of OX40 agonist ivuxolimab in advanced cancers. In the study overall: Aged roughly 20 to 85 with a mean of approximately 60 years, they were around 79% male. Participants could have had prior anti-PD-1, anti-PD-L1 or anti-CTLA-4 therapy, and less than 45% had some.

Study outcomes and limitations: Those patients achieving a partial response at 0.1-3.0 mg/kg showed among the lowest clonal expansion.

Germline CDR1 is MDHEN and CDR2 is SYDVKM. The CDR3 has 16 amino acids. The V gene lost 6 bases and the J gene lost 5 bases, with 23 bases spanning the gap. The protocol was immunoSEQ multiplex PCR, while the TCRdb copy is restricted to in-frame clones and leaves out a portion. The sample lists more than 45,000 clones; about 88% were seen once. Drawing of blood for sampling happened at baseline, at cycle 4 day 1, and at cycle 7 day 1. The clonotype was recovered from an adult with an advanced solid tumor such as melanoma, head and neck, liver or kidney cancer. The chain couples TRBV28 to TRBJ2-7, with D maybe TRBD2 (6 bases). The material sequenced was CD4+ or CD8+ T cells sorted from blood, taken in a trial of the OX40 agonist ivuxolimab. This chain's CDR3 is CASSPGGAARRDEQYF. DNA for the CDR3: TGTGCCAGCAGCCCCGGGGGAGCGGCCCGTCGGGACGAGCAGTACTTC. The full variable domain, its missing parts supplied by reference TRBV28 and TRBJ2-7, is DVKVTQSSRYLVKRTGEKVFLECVQDMDHENMFWYRQDPGLGLRLIYFSYDVKMKEKGDIPEGYSVSREKKERFSLILESASTNQTSMYLCASSPGGAARRDEQYFGPGTRLTVT.